The 14 T cell receptor beta chains reported below all come from one sample, sequenced in a study of cytomegalovirus exposure and HLA in healthy donors. Measured with immunoSEQ multiplex PCR; TCRdb has only the in-frame clones, and not every one. The table has fewer than 95,000 clones, approximately 84% seen once; the top ten hold around 10%. Sequenced: PBMCs. All receptors derive from a young woman in good health and CMV-seropositive.

The J gene is TRBJ2-3, the V gene TRBV7-8; 13 bases fit TRBD2. Germline lookup yields CDR1 SGHVS and CDR2 FQNEAQ. V shed 6 bases, J shed 5 bases, and the junction held 5 bases outside the gene matches. The CDR3 is 15 residues long. CDR3 in amino acids: CASRTTSGGEDTQYF. The CDR3 nucleotides are TGTGCCAGCAGAACTACTAGCGGGGGGGAAGATACGCAGTATTTT. Combining the CDR3 with reference TRBV7-8 and TRBJ2-3 gives the whole variable domain GAGVSQSPRYKVAKRGQDVALRCDPISGHVSLFWYQQALGQGPEFLTYFQNEAQLDKSGLPSDRFFAERPEGSVSTLKIQRTQQEDSAVYLCASRTTSGGEDTQYFGPGTRLTVL.

The chain links TRBV28 to TRBJ2-1, with 10 nucleotides matching TRBD2. The germline gives CDR1 MDHEN, CDR2 SYDVKM. The length of the CDR3 is 15 residues. V lost 4 bases and J lost 4; bases outside the gene matches: 4. CDR3 amino acids: CASSSGTSVYNEQFF. In DNA, the CDR3 is TGTGCCAGCAGTTCGGGGACTAGCGTATACAATGAGCAGTTCTTC.

The chain carries TRBV19 and TRBJ2-1, with D tentatively TRBD2 (5 bases). CDR1 and CDR2 from the germline V gene are LNHDA and SQIVND (reference sequence). V dropped 6 bases and J dropped 1 base, with 13 bases sitting between them. The CDR3 extends over 15 amino acids. CDR3 sequence (DNA): TGTGCCAGTAGCAGCGGAGGTCGTTCCTACAATGAGCAGTTCTTC. Its translation is CASSSGGRSYNEQFF.

This rearrangement joins TRBV6-4 to TRBJ2-1, with 12 bases matching TRBD2. V lost 3 bases to trimming and J lost 4 bases; unmatched junction nucleotides: 1. CDR3 size: 15 residues. Germline values: CDR1 MRHNA, CDR2 SNTAGT. DNA for the CDR3: TGTGCCAGCAGTGAGGGGACTAGCGGGTACAATGAGCAGTTCTTC. It codes for CASSEGTSGYNEQFF.

The sample holds one count of this clone. The genes are TRBV10-1 and TRBJ1-3; a weak D match, TRBD1 (6 bases). Germline V CDR1 and CDR2: WNHNN, SYGVQD (reference sequence). This CDR3 has 15 amino acids. The V gene lost 4 bases and the J gene lost 0 bases, with 10 bases spanning the gap. The CDR3 DNA is TGCGCCAGCAGTGGGCAGGGGACCTCTGGAAACACCATATATTTT. This codes for CASSGQGTSGNTIYF.

The chain combines TRBV5-1 with TRBJ1-4; D ambiguous. The CDR3 consists of 14 residues. Trimming took 0 bases from V and 3 from J, leaving 6 bases between them. In germline, CDR1 is SGHRS, CDR2 YFSETQ. The CDR3 DNA follows: TGCGCCAGCAGCTTGGCGTCAGCTAATGAAAAACTGTTTTTT. Translated: CASSLASANEKLFF.

This clone was counted only a few times. The chain employs TRBV5-1 and TRBJ1-2, with 7 bases aligning to TRBD1. This CDR3 has 13 amino acids. After removal of 4 bases from V and 2 bases from J, the junction contained 2 bases not matched to a gene. Germline CDR1 reads SGHRS; CDR2 reads YFSETQ. The CDR3 reads CASSPDRNYGYTF. Here the CDR3 DNA reads TGCGCCAGCAGCCCGGACAGGAACTATGGCTACACCTTC.

The gene calls are TRBV2 and TRBJ2-1; no reliable D call. CDR1 and CDR2 from the germline V gene are SNHLY and FYNNEI. V shed 7 bases and J shed 3 bases, with 10 bases lying between them. This CDR3 has 13 residues. CDR3 residues: CASMETDYNEQFF. CDR3 sequence (DNA): TGTGCCAGCATGGAGACGGACTACAATGAGCAGTTCTTC. Combining the CDR3 with reference TRBV2 and TRBJ2-1 gives the whole variable domain EPEVTQTPSHQVTQMGQEVILRCVPISNHLYFYWYRQILGQKVEFLVSFYNNEISEKSEIFDDQFSVERPDGSNFTLKIRSTKLEDSAMYFCASMETDYNEQFFGPGTRLTVL.

V and J are TRBV7-7 and TRBJ2-2, with a tentative D call TRBD2 (6 bases). Per the germline V gene, CDR1 is SSHAT and CDR2 is FNYEAQ (reference sequence). This CDR3 is 15 amino acids long. The V end was cut by 5 bases, the J end by 0 bases, with 10 bases between. CDR3 DNA: TGTGCCAGCAGCGGAGGGAGCTCGAACACCGGGGAGCTGTTTTTT. It translates to CASSGGSSNTGELFF.

The rearrangement uses TRBV6-1 and TRBJ2-7; TRBD2 agrees at 7 bases. CDR3 length: 14 residues. Unmatched junction bases numbered 8, after V lost 6 bases and J lost 3 bases. Germline V CDR1 and CDR2: MNHNS, SASEGT. DNA of the CDR3: TGTGCCAGCAGCGAGCGGGGATGGATCTACGAGCAGTACTTC. Translating it yields CASSERGWIYEQYF.

The CDR3 is CASSFAGALGTGELFF. CDR3 sequence (DNA): TGTGCCAGCAGCTTCGCGGGGGCGTTGGGTACCGGGGAGCTGTTTTTT. This chain joins TRBV5-4 and TRBJ2-2, with D maybe TRBD2 (7 bases). The germline V gene encodes CDR1 SGHNT and CDR2 YYREEE (reference sequence). V lost 2 bases to trimming and J lost 5 bases, with 16 bases between them. The CDR3 covers 16 residues.

The chain recombines TRBV6-5 with TRBJ1-2; a weak D match, TRBD1 (5 bases). Between the trimmed V and J ends, which lost 4 bases and 1 base, there was a span of 7 bases. Looked up from germline, CDR1 is MNHEY and CDR2 is SVGAGI. The CDR3 has 13 residues. The chain's CDR3 is CASSWDFNYGYTF. Here the CDR3 DNA reads TGTGCCAGCAGTTGGGACTTTAACTATGGCTACACCTTC.

This chain connects TRBV15 to TRBJ1-3; D may be TRBD1 (6 bases). V shed 5 bases and J shed 2 bases, with 13 bases lying between them. This CDR3 spans 15 amino acids. In germline, CDR1 is LNHNV, CDR2 YYDKDF (reference sequence). The CDR3 protein is CATSLDPGAGNTIYF. CDR3 DNA: TGTGCCACCAGCCTGGACCCAGGGGCTGGAAACACCATATATTTT.

The CDR3 is CASSNLEGGTQHF. Written as DNA, the CDR3 is TGTGCCAGCAGCAACCTGGAGGGTGGTACCCAGCATTTT. This chain links TRBV5-6 with TRBJ1-5, with D unresolved. Looked up from germline, CDR1 is SGHDT and CDR2 is YYEEEE. This CDR3 has 13 residues. V dropped 4 bases and J dropped 11 bases, with 16 bases sitting between them.